The 21 T cell receptor beta chains given below trace back to one sample, sequenced in a study of blood T cells in healthy people across ages. Sample-barcoded 5' priming and a J-beta primer mix drove a second PCR of roughly 6 to 12 cycles. TCRdb itself ran the 5' RACE reads through MiXCR, one entry per CDR3 protein. The sample has 1.5 million to 2 million distinct CDR3 sequences, around 42% seen once. The sample consisted of blood. Source of these receptors: a human donor in good health.

This clonotype was detected a few times. The chain has TRBV20-1 and TRBJ1-6; no clear D gene. From germline, CDR1 is DFQATT and CDR2 SNEGSKA (reference sequence). V was trimmed by 3 bases and J by 12 bases, leaving 9 bases between them. This CDR3 spans 11 amino acids. CDR3 nucleotide sequence: TGCAGTGCTAGGAGAACAGAACCCCTCCACTTT. Its protein product is CSARRTEPLHF.

This rearrangement joins TRBV6-5 to TRBJ2-7; a possible D gene is TRBD1 (6 bases). CDR3 length equals 14 residues. The ends were cut back, 8 bases at V and 2 bases at J, with 16 bases in the middle. Germline V gives CDR1 MNHEY, CDR2 SVGAGI. CDR3 in DNA: TGTGCCAGCGGTTTAACAGGGAACCCCTACGAGCAGTACTTC. This codes for CASGLTGNPYEQYF.

The V call is TRBV29-1, the J call TRBJ2-4; D remains unclear. The better agreement between TRBJ2-7 and the DNA end casts doubt on the J call. This CDR3 contains 14 residues. The germline V gene encodes CDR1 SQVTM and CDR2 ANQGSEA. The CDR3 DNA sequence: TGCAGCGTTGAAGATATCGGCGGAGCCTACGAGCAGTACTTC. Its protein product is CSVEDIGGAYEQYF.

This clonotype has just a few counts. The chain recombines TRBV7-2 with TRBJ1-2; a weak D match, TRBD1 (5 bases). The CDR3 runs 15 residues. Trimming pared 6 bases from V and 2 bases from J, leaving 16 bases between. CDR1 is SGHTA, CDR2 FQGNSA, per germline. This chain's CDR3 is CASRPFSEGNYGYTF. Written as DNA, the CDR3 is TGTGCCAGCAGACCGTTTTCCGAGGGGAACTATGGCTACACCTTC.

A few counts support this clonotype. The V gene is TRBV7-3, the J gene TRBJ2-5; D remains unclear. The CDR3 loop spans 13 amino acids. Germline-derived CDR1 and CDR2 are SGHTA and FQGTGA. With 2 bases removed from V and 7 bases from J, the gap between germline ends came to 11 bases. The DNA for the CDR3 is TGTGCCAGCAGCTTAGCCGGGTTGAGGACCCAGTACTTC. It translates to CASSLAGLRTQYF.

The V call is TRBV11-2, the J call TRBJ1-2; D ambiguous. This CDR3 has 13 residues. Trimming pared 0 bases from V and 7 bases from J, leaving 9 bases between. Germline loops: CDR1 SGHAT, CDR2 FQNNGV. The CDR3 here is CASSLEEVGGYTF. The CDR3 bases are TGTGCCAGCAGCTTAGAGGAAGTTGGTGGCTACACCTTC.

The CDR3 sequence: CASSFQTDLQETQYF. The CDR3, as DNA: TGTGCCAGCAGCTTTCAAACAGACCTCCAAGAGACCCAGTACTTC. The chain recombines TRBV5-6 with TRBJ2-5; D unclear. Looked up from germline, CDR1 is SGHDT and CDR2 is YYEEEE. V shed 2 bases and J shed 1 base, with 12 bases lying between them. CDR3 length: 15 residues.

This clonotype was observed a few times. This rearrangement joins TRBV7-8 to TRBJ2-7; TRBD2 agrees at 8 bases. After removal of 7 bases from V and 2 bases from J, the junction contained 7 bases not matched to a gene. Germline V gene data show CDR1 as SGHVS and CDR2 as FQNEAQ. There are 14 residues in the CDR3. The CDR3 spells CASTARRGAYEQYF. CDR3 coding DNA: TGTGCCAGCACCGCCCGGCGGGGGGCCTACGAGCAGTACTTC. Looking up the rest from reference TRBV7-8 and TRBJ2-7 gives the full variable domain: GAGVSQSPRYKVAKRGQDVALRCDPISGHVSLFWYQQALGQGPEFLTYFQNEAQLDKSGLPSDRFFAERPEGSVSTLKIQRTQQEDSAVYLCASTARRGAYEQYFGPGTRLTVT.

The chain combines TRBV7-2 with TRBJ2-1; 10 bases fit TRBD1. The CDR3 runs 15 residues. Trimming at V came to 3 bases and at J to 8 bases, leaving 7 bases not matched to a gene. Per the germline V gene, CDR1 is SGHTA and CDR2 is FQGNSA. CDR3 in DNA: TGTGCCAGCAGCTTGATGACAGGGGGCATTGATGAGCAGTTCTTC. This translates into CASSLMTGGIDEQFF.

The gene calls are TRBV10-3 and TRBJ2-3; 11 bases line up with TRBD2. This CDR3 region has 15 residues. Trimming took 6 bases from V and 6 from J; bases not matched to a gene: 8. Looked up from germline, CDR1 is ENHRY and CDR2 is SYGVKD. The CDR3 DNA follows: TGTGCCATCAGGGGGACTAGCGGCAGGTTGGATACGCAGTATTTT. It specifies CAIRGTSGRLDTQYF.

V gene TRBV20-1 combines with J gene TRBJ2-1, with 7 bases aligning to TRBD2. Germline-derived CDR1 and CDR2 are DFQATT and SNEGSKA (reference sequence). The CDR3 loop spans 14 amino acids. Losses at the gene ends were 6 bases for V and 4 bases for J; bases not matched to a gene: 9. The CDR3 DNA reads as TGCAGTGCCAAACCACTAGCGCAATACAATGAGCAGTTCTTC. This gives the protein CSAKPLAQYNEQFF.

This clonotype was seen only a few times. The CDR3 is CASSPDIGGSQPQHF. CDR3 DNA sequence: TGCGCCAGCAGCCCGGATATTGGGGGAAGTCAGCCCCAGCATTTT. The chain recombines TRBV4-1 with TRBJ1-5; possibly TRBD1 for D (5 bases). The CDR3 extends over 15 amino acids. Germline loops: CDR1 MGHRA, CDR2 YSYEKL. V was cut by 4 bases and J by 6 bases, with 16 bases left in between.

As DNA, the CDR3 is TGTGCCAGCAGCCTGTCGTTTTGGTATGGCTACACCTTC. This encodes CASSLSFWYGYTF. The chain recombines TRBV5-5 with TRBJ1-2; no definite D call. The germline V and J ends were trimmed by 4 bases and 5 bases, with 12 bases remaining between them. This CDR3 comprises 13 residues. The germline CDR1 and CDR2 sequences are SGHKS and YYEKEE (reference sequence).

This clonotype was detected a few times. This rearrangement joins TRBV7-6 to TRBJ2-3; 12 positions match TRBD1. V shed 7 bases, J shed 5 bases, and the junction held 7 bases outside the gene matches. The CDR3 has 15 amino acids. Germline V gives CDR1 SGHVS, CDR2 FNYEAQ. CDR3 in DNA: TGTGCCAGCACCGCCGGGACAGGGGGCATAGATACGCAGTATTTT. Translation gives CASTAGTGGIDTQYF.

This clonotype was recorded only once. An end of the junction does not agree with germline; a read error may underlie this. The chain links TRBV12-3 or TRBV12-4 to TRBJ1-5; D is unclear. The CDR3 spans 13 residues. DNA of the CDR3: TGCGCCAGCAGCCGCGAAAACGTACAGCCCCAGCATTTT. Its protein is CASSRENVQPQHF.

The J gene is TRBJ1-4, the V gene TRBV20-1; 7 positions match TRBD1. Germline V lookup: CDR1 DFQATT, CDR2 SNEGSKA (reference sequence). With V trimmed by 3 bases and J by 0 bases, 4 bases remained unmatched. The CDR3 loop spans 15 amino acids. CDR3 loop: CSASATGATNEKLFF. Written as DNA, the CDR3 is TGCAGTGCTAGTGCTACAGGGGCAACTAATGAAAAACTGTTTTTT.

The chain combines TRBV28 with TRBJ2-7; either TRBD1 or TRBD2 may supply D (5 bases each). Trimming shortened V by 7 bases and J by 3 bases, and 13 bases separated the two germline ends. The CDR3 is made up of 13 amino acids. Germline-derived CDR1 and CDR2 are MDHEN and SYDVKM. CDR3 nucleotides: TGTGCCAGCATTTTTGGGGACCACTACGAGCAGTACTTC. Its protein is CASIFGDHYEQYF.

The CDR3 spells CASSNEVGEQFF. The CDR3 DNA reads TGTGCCAGCAGCAACGAAGTAGGTGAGCAGTTCTTC. The rearrangement links TRBV28 to TRBJ2-1; D not certain. The CDR3 length is 12 residues. V was pared by 6 bases and J by 9 bases, with 12 bases between. Germline values: CDR1 MDHEN, CDR2 SYDVKM.

A note on this clonotype: A single base separates this from a much larger clone, so it may be a read error. The chain links TRBV5-1 to TRBJ2-5; a possible D gene is TRBD1 (5 bases). Between the trimmed V and J ends, which lost 3 bases and 5 bases, there was a span of 14 bases. The germline gives CDR1 SGHRS, CDR2 YFSETQ. This CDR3 spans 14 amino acids. Written as DNA, the CDR3 is TGCGCCAGCAGCTGCAGCCAGGGAAAGGAGACCCAGTACTTC. Translation: CASSCSQGKETQYF.

As for this clonotype: Given a much more abundant clone one base away, this may be a read error. The chain is built from TRBV20-1 and TRBJ1-1; the D is unclear. The CDR3 sequence is 13 residues long. Germline V gives CDR1 DFQATT, CDR2 SNEGSKA (reference sequence). CDR3 nucleotide sequence: TGCAGTGTTAGACCCCGGGTGAACACTGAAGCTTTCTTT. Translated, it gives CSVRPRVNTEAFF.

The rearrangement joins TRBV9 to TRBJ2-3; D is undetermined. This CDR3 has 16 residues. The ends were cut back, 2 bases at V and 0 bases at J, with 13 bases in the middle. CDR1 SGDLS and CDR2 YYNGEE come from the germline V gene. Here the CDR3 DNA reads TGTGCCAGCAGCGTTTCTGACATAATTAGCACAGATACGCAGTATTTT. Amino acid sequence: CASSVSDIISTDTQYF.